This is a list of T cell receptor beta chains from one sample in a study of T cells after somatic rescue of genetic block. TCRdb's copy holds only in-frame clones and misses some; the assay was immunoSEQ multiplex PCR. The profile shows tens of thousands of clones, 75% to 90% of them singletons. Sequencing input: peripheral blood mononuclear cells (PBMCs). These TCRs come from a woman between 18 and 29 years old. Both conserved end residues are part of each CDR3. The order of the fields is CDR3 protein, CDR3 DNA, D gene, J gene, clone size, V gene, CDR3 length. A D gene is named only where the DNA matches it firmly. The size entry is marked missing in some rows and otherwise reads once, few, many or a size class.

CASSSTSGSVDEQFF	TGTGCCAGCAGCTCGACTAGCGGGAGTGTCGATGAGCAGTTCTTC	TRBD2	TRBJ2-1	-	TRBV6-5	15
CASSSRLASSYEQYF	TGCGCCAGCAGCTCCCGACTAGCCAGCTCCTACGAGCAGTACTTC	TRBD2	TRBJ2-7	-	TRBV5-1	15
CASSTTAGSRNEAFF	TGCGCCAGCAGCACTACCGCAGGGTCTAGAAATGAAGCTTTCTTT	-	TRBJ1-1	-	TRBV5-1	15
CASSLAQAENTEAFF	TGTGCCAGCAGCTTAGCGCAGGCAGAGAACACTGAAGCTTTCTTT	-	TRBJ1-1	-	TRBV7-8	15
CASSLAGRPYNEQFF	TGTGCCAGCAGCTTAGCGGGAAGACCTTACAATGAGCAGTTCTTC	TRBD2	TRBJ2-1	-	TRBV5-6	15
CASSVGLAGAYEQYF	TGTGCCAGCAGCGTTGGACTAGCGGGAGCCTACGAGCAGTACTTC	TRBD2	TRBJ2-7	-	TRBV9	15
CASSPLEVNYGYTF	TGTGCCAGCTCACCACTAGAGGTTAACTATGGCTACACCTTC	-	TRBJ1-2	-	TRBV18	14
CAIQVWDYGYTF	TGTGCCATACAGGTCTGGGACTATGGCTACACCTTC	-	TRBJ1-2	once	TRBV28	12
CASSLGAGPYEQYF	TGTGCCAGCAGCTTGGGAGCAGGGCCCTACGAGCAGTACTTC	-	TRBJ2-7	-	TRBV5-5	14
CASSITSGVAKNIQYF	TGTGCCAGTAGTATCACTAGCGGCGTAGCCAAAAACATTCAGTACTTC	TRBD2	TRBJ2-4	-	TRBV19	16
CASSYYRDSLPFF	TGTGCCAGCAGTTACTACCGTGACAGCTTGCCTTTCTTT	-	TRBJ1-1	-	TRBV6-6	13
CASSPGVHTGTSGNTIYF	TGTGCCAGCTCACCCGGGGTCCATACAGGGACCTCTGGAAACACCATATATTTT	-	TRBJ1-3	-	TRBV18	18
CASSTPGEQYF	TGTGCCAGCAGCACTCCGGGGGAGCAGTACTTC	-	TRBJ2-7	few	TRBV28	11
CASSLFRGTENTEAFF	TGTGCCAGCAGCTTATTCCGCGGGACAGAGAACACTGAAGCTTTCTTT	TRBD1	TRBJ1-1	-	TRBV7-8	16
CSVGYLLGTDSDYTF	TGCAGCGTTGGTTATTTGTTGGGGACGGACAGTGACTACACCTTC	-	TRBJ1-2	-	TRBV29-1	15
CASSYFGQGIHEQYF	TGTGCCAGCAGTTACTTCGGGCAGGGGATCCACGAGCAGTACTTC	-	TRBJ2-7	-	TRBV6-5	15
CASSEAGRGGAFF	TGTGCCAGCAGTGAAGCAGGGAGAGGAGGAGCTTTCTTT	-	TRBJ1-1	-	TRBV6-1	13
CASGRPVPDSPLHF	TGTGCCAGCGGGCGGCCGGTTCCGGATTCACCCCTCCACTTT	-	TRBJ1-6	-	TRBV5-6	14
CAISEALAGANNEQFF	TGTGCCATCAGTGAGGCCCTAGCGGGAGCGAACAATGAGCAGTTCTTC	TRBD2	TRBJ2-1	-	TRBV10-3	16
CASSSQTSGRAYEQYF	TGCGCCAGCAGCTCACAGACTAGCGGGAGAGCCTACGAGCAGTACTTC	TRBD2	TRBJ2-7	-	TRBV4-1	16
CASSPGLAAYNEQFF	TGCGCCAGCAGCCCCGGGCTAGCGGCCTACAATGAGCAGTTCTTC	TRBD2	TRBJ2-1	-	TRBV5-1	15
CATSRETSGTDTQYF	TGTGCCACCAGCAGAGAGACTAGCGGCACAGATACGCAGTATTTT	TRBD2	TRBJ2-3	-	TRBV15	15
CASSPQGEKLFF	TGTGCCAGCAGCCCGCAGGGGGAAAAACTGTTTTTT	-	TRBJ1-4	-	TRBV7-2	12
CASSQTSGLETQYF	TGTGCCAGCAGCCAGACTAGCGGGCTAGAGACCCAGTACTTC	TRBD2	TRBJ2-5	-	TRBV7-9	14
CASSLVAGTGELFF	TGTGCCAGCAGCTTAGTGGCGGGAACCGGGGAGCTGTTTTTT	-	TRBJ2-2	-	TRBV7-6	14
CASSFTEAFF	TGTGCCAGCAGTTTTACTGAAGCTTTCTTT	-	TRBJ1-1	-	TRBV28	10
CASGLDISGPYGYTF	TGTGCTAGTGGTTTGGACATAAGCGGCCCCTATGGCTACACCTTC	-	TRBJ1-2	-	TRBV12-5	15
CASSALSGDGTEAFF	TGTGCCAGCAGTGCCCTCTCCGGGGACGGCACTGAAGCTTTCTTT	-	TRBJ1-1	-	TRBV6-1	15
CASSRGVQETQYF	TGCGCCAGCAGCCGGGGGGTCCAAGAGACCCAGTACTTC	TRBD2	TRBJ2-5	-	TRBV5-1	13
CASSESTATYGYTF	TGTGCCAGCAGTGAATCGACAGCCACCTATGGCTACACCTTC	-	TRBJ1-2	few	TRBV6-1	14
CASSFDGTDYNEQFF	TGCGCCAGCAGCTTCGACGGGACTGATTACAATGAGCAGTTCTTC	-	TRBJ2-1	-	TRBV5-1	15
CASSEGRVIGNQPQHF	TGTGCCAGCAGTGAAGGGAGGGTTATTGGCAATCAGCCCCAGCATTTT	-	TRBJ1-5	-	TRBV6-1	16
CASSLTRGQMMNTEAFF	TGCGCCAGCAGCTTGACCAGGGGTCAGATGATGAACACTGAAGCTTTCTTT	-	TRBJ1-1	few	TRBV5-1	17
CASRDTGTGGEKLFF	TGTGCCAGCAGAGATACAGGGACTGGGGGTGAAAAACTGTTTTTT	-	TRBJ1-4	-	TRBV2	15
CASSLEASGRGGEQYF	TGTGCCAGCAGCTTGGAGGCTAGCGGGAGGGGAGGCGAGCAGTACTTC	TRBD2	TRBJ2-7	few	TRBV5-4	16
CASSLGIGDEQYF	TGTGCCAGCAGCTTAGGTATAGGGGACGAGCAGTACTTC	-	TRBJ2-7	few	TRBV7-8	13
CASSSYRGWIGYTF	TGTGCCAGCAGCTCCTACAGGGGTTGGATTGGCTACACCTTC	TRBD1	TRBJ1-2	once	TRBV5-8	14
CASSRGDGNTEAFF	TGTGCCAGCAGCCGGGGGGACGGGAACACTGAAGCTTTCTTT	-	TRBJ1-1	-	TRBV9	14
CASSSGLLSSYEQYF	TGTGCCAGCAGCTCGGGACTGTTAAGCTCCTACGAGCAGTACTTC	-	TRBJ2-7	-	TRBV5-4	15
CASSHEYAVYEQYF	TGCGCCAGCAGCCACGAGTATGCGGTGTACGAGCAGTACTTC	-	TRBJ2-7	-	TRBV4-1	14
CASSYSVGDNQPQHF	TGTGCCAGCAGTTACTCTGTAGGAGATAATCAGCCCCAGCATTTT	-	TRBJ1-5	-	TRBV6-5	15